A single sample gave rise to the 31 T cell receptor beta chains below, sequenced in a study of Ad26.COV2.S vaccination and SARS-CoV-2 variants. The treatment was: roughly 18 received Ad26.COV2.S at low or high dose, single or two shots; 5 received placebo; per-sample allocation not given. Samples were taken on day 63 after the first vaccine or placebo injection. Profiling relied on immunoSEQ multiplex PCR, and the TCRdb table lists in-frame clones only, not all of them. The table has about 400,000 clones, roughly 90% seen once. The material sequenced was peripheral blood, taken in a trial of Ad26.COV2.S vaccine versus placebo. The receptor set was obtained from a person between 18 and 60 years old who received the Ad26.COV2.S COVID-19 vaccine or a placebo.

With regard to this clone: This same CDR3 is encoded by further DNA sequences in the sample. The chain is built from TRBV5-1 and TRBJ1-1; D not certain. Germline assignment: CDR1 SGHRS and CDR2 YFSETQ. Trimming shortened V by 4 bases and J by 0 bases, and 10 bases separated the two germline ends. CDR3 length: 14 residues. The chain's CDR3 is CASSPDTLNTEAFF. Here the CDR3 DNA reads TGCGCCAGCAGCCCCGACACCCTGAACACTGAAGCTTTCTTT. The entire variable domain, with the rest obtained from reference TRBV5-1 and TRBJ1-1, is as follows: KAGVTQTPRYLIKTRGQQVTLSCSPISGHRSVSWYQQTPGQGLQFLFEYFSETQRNKGNFPGRFSGRQFSNSRSEMNVSTLELGDSALYLCASSPDTLNTEAFFGQGTRLTVV.

The CDR3 is CASSVGRGGEEFF. CDR3 nucleotide sequence: TGTGCCAGCAGCGTCGGACGGGGGGGCGAAGAGTTCTTC. This sequence joins TRBV6-5 and TRBJ2-1, with 8 bases fitting TRBD2. CDR1 MNHEY and CDR2 SVGAGI come from the germline V gene. This CDR3 has 13 amino acids. Trimming took 6 bases from V and 14 from J; bases not matched to a gene: 12.

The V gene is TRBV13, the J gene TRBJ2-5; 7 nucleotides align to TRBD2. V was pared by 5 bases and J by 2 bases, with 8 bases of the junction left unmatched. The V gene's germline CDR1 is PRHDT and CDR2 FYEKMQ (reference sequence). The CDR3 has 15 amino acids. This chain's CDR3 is CASSPGLAEQETQYF. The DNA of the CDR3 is TGTGCCAGCAGCCCCGGCCTAGCGGAGCAAGAGACCCAGTACTTC.

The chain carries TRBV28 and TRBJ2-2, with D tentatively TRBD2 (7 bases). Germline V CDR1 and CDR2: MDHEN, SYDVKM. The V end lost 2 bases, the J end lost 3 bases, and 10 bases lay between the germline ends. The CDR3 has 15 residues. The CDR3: CASSLRGGDTGELFF. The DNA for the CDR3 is TGTGCCAGCAGTTTAAGGGGGGGAGACACCGGGGAGCTGTTTTTT.

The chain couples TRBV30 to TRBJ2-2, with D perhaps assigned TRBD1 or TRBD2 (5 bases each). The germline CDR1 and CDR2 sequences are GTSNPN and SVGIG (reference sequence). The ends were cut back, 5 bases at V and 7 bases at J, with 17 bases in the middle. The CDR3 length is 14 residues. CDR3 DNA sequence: TGTGCCTGGGGAACCGGGGCCGTCGGCGGGGAGCTGTTTTTT. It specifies CAWGTGAVGGELFF.

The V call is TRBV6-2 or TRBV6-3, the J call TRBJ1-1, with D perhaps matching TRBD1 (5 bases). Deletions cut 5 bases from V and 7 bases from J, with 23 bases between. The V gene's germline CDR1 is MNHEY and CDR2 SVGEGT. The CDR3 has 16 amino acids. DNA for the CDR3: TGTGCCAGCAGTCCCCTGGGCAGGGCCGACCAGGATGAAGCTTTCTTT. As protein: CASSPLGRADQDEAFF.

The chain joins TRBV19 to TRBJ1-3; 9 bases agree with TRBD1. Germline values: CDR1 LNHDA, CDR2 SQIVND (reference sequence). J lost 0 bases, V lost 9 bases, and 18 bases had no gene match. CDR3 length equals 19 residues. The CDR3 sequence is CASPLTPGTGPNSGNTIYF. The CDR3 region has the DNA TGTGCCAGCCCTCTTACCCCCGGGACAGGGCCCAACTCTGGAAACACCATATATTTT.

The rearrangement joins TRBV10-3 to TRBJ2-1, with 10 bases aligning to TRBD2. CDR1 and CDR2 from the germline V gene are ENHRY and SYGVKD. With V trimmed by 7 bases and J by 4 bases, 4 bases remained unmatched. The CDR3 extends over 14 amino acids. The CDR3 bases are TGTGCCATCACAACTAGCGGGGAGTACAATGAGCAGTTCTTC. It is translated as CAITTSGEYNEQFF.

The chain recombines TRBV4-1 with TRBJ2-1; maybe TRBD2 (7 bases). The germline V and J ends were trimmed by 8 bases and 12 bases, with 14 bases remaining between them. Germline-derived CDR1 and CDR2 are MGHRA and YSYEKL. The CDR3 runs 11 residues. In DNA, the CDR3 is TGCGCCAGCTCCTCGGGGGGCCGGCAGTTCTTC. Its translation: CASSSGGRQFF.

In DNA form, the CDR3 reads TGTGCCAGTAGCTACGACAGAAATAATCAGCCCCAGCATTTT. Its protein is CASSYDRNNQPQHF. The gene calls are TRBV19 and TRBJ1-5; tentative D call: TRBD1 (5 bases). Trimming removed 6 bases at V and 4 bases at J, with 13 bases between. The CDR3 contains 14 residues. CDR1 and CDR2 from the germline V gene are LNHDA and SQIVND (reference sequence).

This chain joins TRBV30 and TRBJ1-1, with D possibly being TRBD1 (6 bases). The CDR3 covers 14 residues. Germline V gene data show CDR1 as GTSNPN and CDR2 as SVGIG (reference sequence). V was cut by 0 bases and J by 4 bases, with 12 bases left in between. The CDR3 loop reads CAWSVLRGPTEAFF. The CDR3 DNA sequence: TGTGCCTGGAGTGTACTCCGGGGGCCCACTGAAGCTTTCTTT.

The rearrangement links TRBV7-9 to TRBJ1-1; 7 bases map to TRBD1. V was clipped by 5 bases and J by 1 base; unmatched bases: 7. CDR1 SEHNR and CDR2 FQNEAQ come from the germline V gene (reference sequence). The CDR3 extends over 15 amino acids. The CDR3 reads CASSPSRTGNTEAFF. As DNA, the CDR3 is TGTGCCAGCAGCCCAAGCCGGACAGGGAACACTGAAGCTTTCTTT.

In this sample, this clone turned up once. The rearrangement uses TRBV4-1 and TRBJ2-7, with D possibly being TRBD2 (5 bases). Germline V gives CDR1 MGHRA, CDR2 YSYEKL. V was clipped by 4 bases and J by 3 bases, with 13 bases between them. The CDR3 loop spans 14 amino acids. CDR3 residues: CASSLGRGNYEQYF. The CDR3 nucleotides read TGCGCCAGCAGCCTGGGCCGGGGAAACTACGAGCAGTACTTC.

The CDR3, as DNA: TGTGCCAGCAGTTTATGGGGCAGCAAAAACATTCAGTACTTC. Residues: CASSLWGSKNIQYF. V and J are TRBV28 and TRBJ2-4; D is unresolved. The CDR3 has 14 residues. CDR1 is MDHEN, CDR2 SYDVKM, per germline. V lost 0 bases and J lost 3, with 6 bases in between.

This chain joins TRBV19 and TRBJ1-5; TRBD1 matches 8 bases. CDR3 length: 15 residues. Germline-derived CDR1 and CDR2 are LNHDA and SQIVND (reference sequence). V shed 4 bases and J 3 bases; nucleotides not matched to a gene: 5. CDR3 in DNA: TGTGCCAGTAGTACCCGACAGGGGTACAATCAGCCCCAGCATTTT. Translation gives CASSTRQGYNQPQHF.

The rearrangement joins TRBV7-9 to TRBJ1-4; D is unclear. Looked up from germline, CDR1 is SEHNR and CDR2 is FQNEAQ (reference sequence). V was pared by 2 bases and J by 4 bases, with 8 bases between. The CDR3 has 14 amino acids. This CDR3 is CASSLFAINEKLFF. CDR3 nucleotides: TGTGCCAGCAGCTTATTCGCGATTAATGAAAAACTGTTTTTT. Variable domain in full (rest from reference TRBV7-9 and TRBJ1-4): DTGVSQNPRHKITKRGQNVTFRCDPISEHNRLYWYRQTLGQGPEFLTYFQNEAQLEKSRLLSDRFSAERPKGSFSTLEIQRTEQGDSAMYLCASSLFAINEKLFFGSGTQLSVL.

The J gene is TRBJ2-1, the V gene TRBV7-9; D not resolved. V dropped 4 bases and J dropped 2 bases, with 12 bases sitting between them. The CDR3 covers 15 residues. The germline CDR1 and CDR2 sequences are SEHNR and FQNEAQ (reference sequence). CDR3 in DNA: TGTGCCAGCAGCTCCACTCTGGGTCCCTACAATGAGCAGTTCTTC. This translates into CASSSTLGPYNEQFF.

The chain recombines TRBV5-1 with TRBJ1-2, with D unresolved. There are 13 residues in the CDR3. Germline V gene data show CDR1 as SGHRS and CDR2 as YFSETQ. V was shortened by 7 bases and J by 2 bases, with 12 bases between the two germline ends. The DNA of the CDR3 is TGCGCCAGCGGCCGGGCAGACAACTATGGCTACACCTTC. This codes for CASGRADNYGYTF.

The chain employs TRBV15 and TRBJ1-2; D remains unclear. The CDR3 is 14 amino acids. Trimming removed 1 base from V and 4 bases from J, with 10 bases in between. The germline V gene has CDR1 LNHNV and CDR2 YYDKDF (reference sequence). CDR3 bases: TGTGCCACCAGCAGAGTAGACGCCTCCTATGGCTACACCTTC. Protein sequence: CATSRVDASYGYTF.

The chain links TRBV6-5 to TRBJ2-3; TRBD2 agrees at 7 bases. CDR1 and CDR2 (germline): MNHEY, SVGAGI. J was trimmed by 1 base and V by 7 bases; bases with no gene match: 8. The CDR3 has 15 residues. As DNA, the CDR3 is TGTGCCAGCATGCCCATTGCGGGGGGCACAGATACGCAGTATTTT. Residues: CASMPIAGGTDTQYF.

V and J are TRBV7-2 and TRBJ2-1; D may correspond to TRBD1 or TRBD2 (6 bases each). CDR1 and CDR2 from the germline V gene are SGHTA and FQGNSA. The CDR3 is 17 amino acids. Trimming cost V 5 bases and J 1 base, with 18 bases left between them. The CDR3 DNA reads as TGTGCCAGCAGCCCGGTATCGGGGGCCCGATCCTACAATGAGCAGTTCTTC. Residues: CASSPVSGARSYNEQFF.

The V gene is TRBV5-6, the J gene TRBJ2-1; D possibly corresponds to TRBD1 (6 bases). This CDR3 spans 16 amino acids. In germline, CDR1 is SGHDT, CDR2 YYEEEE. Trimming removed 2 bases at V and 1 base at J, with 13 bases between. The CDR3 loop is CASSFGLRGSYNEQFF. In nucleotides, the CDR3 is TGTGCCAGCAGCTTTGGATTGAGGGGGTCCTACAATGAGCAGTTCTTC.

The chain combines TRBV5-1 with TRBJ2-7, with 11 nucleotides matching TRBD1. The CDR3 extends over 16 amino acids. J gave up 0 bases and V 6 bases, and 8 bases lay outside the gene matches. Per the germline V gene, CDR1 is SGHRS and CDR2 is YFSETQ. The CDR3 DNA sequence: TGCGCCAGCAAAAGAGGGACAGGGGGGATCTCCTACGAGCAGTACTTC. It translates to CASKRGTGGISYEQYF.

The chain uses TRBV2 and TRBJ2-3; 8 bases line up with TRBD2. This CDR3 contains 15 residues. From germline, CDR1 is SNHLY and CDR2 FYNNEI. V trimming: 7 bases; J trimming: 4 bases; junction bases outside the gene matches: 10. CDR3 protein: CASTLGRGNADTQYF. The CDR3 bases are TGTGCCAGCACTCTCGGGAGGGGGAACGCAGATACGCAGTATTTT.

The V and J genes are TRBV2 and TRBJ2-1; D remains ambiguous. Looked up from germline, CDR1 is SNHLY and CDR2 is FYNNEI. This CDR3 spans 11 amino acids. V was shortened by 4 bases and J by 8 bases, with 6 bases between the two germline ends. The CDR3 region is CASSVSDEQFF. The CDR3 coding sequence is TGTGCCAGCAGTGTTTCTGATGAGCAGTTCTTC. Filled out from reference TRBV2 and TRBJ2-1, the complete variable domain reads EPEVTQTPSHQVTQMGQEVILRCVPISNHLYFYWYRQILGQKVEFLVSFYNNEISEKSEIFDDQFSVERPDGSNFTLKIRSTKLEDSAMYFCASSVSDEQFFGPGTRLTVL.

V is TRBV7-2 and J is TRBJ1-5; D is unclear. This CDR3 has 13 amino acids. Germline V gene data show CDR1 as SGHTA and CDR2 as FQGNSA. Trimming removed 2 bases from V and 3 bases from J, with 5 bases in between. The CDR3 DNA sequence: TGTGCCAGCAGCTTAAGCCTCAATCAGCCCCAGCATTTT. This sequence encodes CASSLSLNQPQHF.

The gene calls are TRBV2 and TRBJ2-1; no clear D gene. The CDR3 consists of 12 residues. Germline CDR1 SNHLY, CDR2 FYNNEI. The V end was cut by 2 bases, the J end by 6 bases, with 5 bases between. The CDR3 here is CASSEQVNEQFF. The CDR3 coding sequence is TGTGCCAGCAGTGAACAGGTCAATGAGCAGTTCTTC.

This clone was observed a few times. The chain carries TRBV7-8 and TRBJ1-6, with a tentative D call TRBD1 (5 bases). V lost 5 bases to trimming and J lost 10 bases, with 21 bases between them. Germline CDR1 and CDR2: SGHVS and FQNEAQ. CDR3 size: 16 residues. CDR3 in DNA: TGTGCCAGCAGCCTGCCCCGCGACAGCCTAGGGTCACCCCTCCACTTT. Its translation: CASSLPRDSLGSPLHF.

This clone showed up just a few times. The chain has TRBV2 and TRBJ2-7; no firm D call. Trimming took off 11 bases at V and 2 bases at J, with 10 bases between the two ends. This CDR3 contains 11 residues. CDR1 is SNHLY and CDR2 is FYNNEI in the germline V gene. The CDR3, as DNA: TGTGCCGGCCGGGCCACCTACGAGCAGTACTTC. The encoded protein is CAGRATYEQYF.

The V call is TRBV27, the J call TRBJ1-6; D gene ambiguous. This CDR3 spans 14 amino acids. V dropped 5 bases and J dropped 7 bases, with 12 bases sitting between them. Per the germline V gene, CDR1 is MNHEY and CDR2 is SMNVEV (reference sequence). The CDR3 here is CASSPVDGNSPLHF. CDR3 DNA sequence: TGTGCCAGCAGTCCTGTGGACGGAAATTCACCCCTCCACTTT.

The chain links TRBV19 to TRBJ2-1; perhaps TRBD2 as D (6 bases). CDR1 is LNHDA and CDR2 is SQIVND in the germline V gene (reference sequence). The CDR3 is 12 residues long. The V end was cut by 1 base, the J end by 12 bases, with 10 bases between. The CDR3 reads CASSIVGGRQFF. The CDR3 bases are TGTGCCAGTAGTATAGTGGGGGGACGGCAGTTCTTC.